This TCR beta chain is from a study of cytomegalovirus exposure and HLA in healthy donors (dated by TCRdb to 2017 to 2019). Background on the whole study: In an earlier analysis of 587 of the donors, 250 to 300 Gb of sequence data and just under 120 million unique TCR beta sequences from 180 million or so T cells were reported. Around 320 gigabases of sequencing data and around 87 million unique TCR sequences were included in an early release covering roughly 600 HLA-typed donors. The genetic ancestry cluster associated with self-reported Caucasian donors included roughly 84% of the roughly 400 genotyped donors. The study was designed to test whether signatures of past pathogen exposure could be identified by cataloging public T cell receptors. The study profiled the T cell repertoires of 500 to 800 subjects by immunosequencing and related them to cytomegalovirus serostatus. In addition to the first cohort of several hundred subjects, a separate validation cohort of 120 different subjects was used. To predict cytomegalovirus infection status, the study brought together high-throughput TCR immunosequencing, statistical association of individual TCRs with disease status, and machine learning. A later analysis re-analyzed previously published TCR beta repertoires from approximately 670 donors and added high-resolution HLA genotyping to study TCR occurrence patterns. Rather than drawing on any new phenotypic data, the later analysis identified candidate immune exposures from TCR beta sequences and the way those sequences occurred across donors. An earlier analysis of around 540 of the donors applied high-throughput TCR beta sequencing to assess whether each TCR beta V gene segment acted as functional or pseudogenic. Donor age, sex, ethnicity and CMV serostatus were compiled together with the repertoire data. A later genetic analysis took genome-wide SNP genotypes for about three fifths of the 666 donors and used that subset as a discovery cohort. All discovery cohort repertoires had been generated using a single sequencing platform. HLA typing included class I and class II loci at four-digit resolution. The number of donors typed differed by locus, with roughly 629-640 for A, B, C, DRB1 and DQB1, about 500 for DQA1, under 610 for DPA1, and 400 to 490 for DPB1. Because of strong linkage in the cohort, roughly five DR-DQ haplotypes were treated as single units for association and clustering. Among around 400 genotyped donors of the cohort, an average of approximately 240,000 unique TCR beta nucleotide sequences was sequenced per donor, of which roughly 17% were non-productive.

The library was built by means of the immunoSEQ multiplex PCR assay. For the multiplex PCR, a mixture combining 60 forward primers for TCR Vbeta segments and 13 reverse primers for TCR Jbeta segments was used. Amplification of the CDR3 region of rearranged TCR beta genes was performed with a multiplex PCR assay on genomic DNA. The Illumina HiSeq System was used to sequence the amplified TCR beta libraries as 87-base-pair reads. From the authors' description of their analysis: A later analysis counted tens of millions of unique TCR beta chains across the 650 to 700 repertoires, and some 11 million of these chains were shared by at least two donors. A nearest-neighbor algorithm error-corrected the raw reads and collapsed the reads into unique sequences, merging closely related sequences to remove PCR and sequencing errors. To assign V, D and J gene segments, CDR3 sequences were aligned to IMGT reference sequences. Each retained sequence needed at least a six-nucleotide match to both a V gene segment and a J gene segment. A rearrangement was called productive if the CDR3 had no stop codons and remained in frame with V and J, and every other rearrangement was called non-productive. Following IMGT convention, CDR3 was defined as the stretch from the second conserved V-encoded cysteine up to the conserved J-encoded phenylalanine. In an earlier analysis of 550 to 650 of the donors, sequences lacking an unambiguous match to a single V gene segment were excluded. An earlier analysis of approximately 590 of the donors classified V segments as functional when productive rearrangements were above 56.7% and as segregating when the standard deviation between donors was above 5%. A statistical classification framework was built for diagnosing cytomegalovirus status from the catalog of TCR beta chain sequences. V and J gene assignment, in a later analysis, came from comparing TCR nucleotide sequences with IMGT/GENE-DB human TR gene sequences. The TCRdist pipeline was used in a later analysis to assign CDR3 sequences and most-parsimonious VDJ recombination scenarios. In a later analysis, every TCR beta chain was defined by the combination of its CDR3 amino acid sequence and its V-gene family, and reads without a unique V-gene family were dropped. In a later analysis, around 650 highly shared, low-generation-probability nucleotide sequences were removed to address suspected cross-contamination and a sequencing artifact. In a later analysis, a clonal expansion index was calculated for each public chain from normalized within-repertoire ranks of inferred template counts. A later analysis computed generation probabilities with a VDJ recombination model fitted to out-of-frame rearrangements, and checked the results against IGoR. In a later analysis, hypergeometric tests were used to score TCR-TCR, TCR-HLA and TCR-CMV co-occurrence, with a repertoire-size bias correction applied to TCR pairs. In a later analysis, false discovery rates were estimated by permuting HLA or CMV assignments 20 times. A later analysis grouped co-occurring TCRs with DBSCAN, adding TCRdist sequence similarity when clustering within HLA-allele-positive subsets. For co-occurrence clustering, repertoires with fewer than 30,000 or more than 120,000 public chains were excluded, along with four or five repertoires with anomalous nucleotide sharing. As stored in TCRdb, this immuneACCESS dataset retains in-frame rearrangements with V and J assigned. A fraction of the clones does not appear; measured against another copy, unresolved V genes explain less than half of the discrepancy, and the remainder lacks a known reason. V, J and clone size were drawn from that table, and D and trimming were deduced from the DNA. This sample has approximately 160,000 clones in its table, and just over 75% of those were observed once. The ten largest clonotypes hold 0.9% to 1.1% of the sample.

Inclusive of the bounding cysteine and phenylalanine, the CDR3 is 13 residues long. Left in the record is the CDR3 DNA by itself, 39 bases read in frame from the first base. The germline V gene sets CDR1 to KGHSH and CDR2 to LQKENI. V lost 6 bases and J lost 2 bases; the stretch between them is 10 bases long. The cohort consisted of 666 healthy bone marrow donors. All cohort members were sampled while nominally healthy, although unrecorded immune exposures were likely present. The donor was CMV seronegative and belonged to the group of 352 seronegative cohort members. A peripheral blood sample was provided by each donor, and peripheral blood mononuclear cells were used for TCR beta sequencing. The Qiagen DNeasy Blood Extraction Kit was used to extract genomic DNA from the blood cell samples. Paper-wide results and their limitations: In vitro tests confirmed that a few of the cytomegalovirus-associated TCR beta chains recognize cytomegalovirus antigens. Compared with equally common non-associated chains, HLA-associated TCR beta chains in a later analysis were more clonally expanded and had lower generation probabilities. A later genetic analysis reported fewer N-insertions in productive TCRs among donors in an Asian-associated ancestry cluster than the roughly 700-donor mean. Cytomegalovirus status was reported to be diagnosed by the classifier with high specificity and sensitivity in both the original and validation cohorts. Assigning TCR associations to individual alleles was difficult when HLA alleles, especially DR and DQ, strongly co-occurred. The authors suggested that the approach could potentially be generalized to other disease states and immunological phenotypes. Some IMGT-functional V segments, including TRBV6-2 and TRBV6-3, could not be distinguished by the 87-base-pair reads and were therefore excluded. A later analysis found that most CMV-associated TCR beta chains appeared HLA-restricted, with HLA associations seemingly driven largely by CMV exposure. A cluster of highly shared sequence variants was judged likely to represent a technical artifact of the sequencing pipeline. In a later genetic analysis, a missense DCLRE1C variant was associated with V-gene and J-gene trimming of TCR beta chains, and the association was replicated in an independent cohort. In this cohort, only TCR beta chains were sequenced, and detectable features were limited by the absence of alpha or paired-chain data. In a later analysis, the rate of TCR association differed among HLA loci, with DRB1 alleles having the most associated TCRs and HLA-C alleles having the fewest. A further reported finding was that TCR beta sequences accurately predicted the HLA-A and HLA-B alleles for most subjects in the first cohort. Most TCR sequences were seen in very few donors, while some public TCRs were found in many individuals. Linkage disequilibrium might explain the correlated functional status among segregating V segments, but an unknown experimental factor could not be excluded. The only immune exposure information available for the cohort was CMV serostatus. A later analysis reported that several top co-occurrence clusters appeared linked to parvovirus B19, influenza, CMV and Epstein-Barr virus. The study listed 170 or so TCR beta chains as associated with cytomegalovirus. Because counts were too low, more than 15 rarely observed V segments, including chromosome 9 orphons, were left out of the earlier analysis of 587 of the donors. Because HLA typing was unavailable for some donors at each locus, only the typed subset was used in association tests. An earlier analysis of around 540 of the donors showed that most TCR beta V segments appeared in productive rearrangements either about 87% or about 30% of the time, which broadly matched IMGT annotations. In a later analysis, over 15,000 TCR beta sequences were associated with specific HLA alleles at a false discovery rate of 0.05. Presence/absence analyses assumed roughly uniform sequencing depth across donors, an assumption that may not hold.

A remark on this clone: Its cognate antigen has yet to be identified. No clone much larger than this one lies a single base away; base qualities are absent.

The TCR comes from a middle-aged woman in good health and CMV-seronegative. The rearrangement combines TRBV18 with TRBJ2-5, and possibly TRBD2, on 5 matching bases. Sequenced sample: PBMCs. The CDR3 is CASSLRLQETQYF. The DNA is as follows: TGTGCCAGCTCTCTACGACTACAAGAGACCCAGTACTTC. The reference TRBV18 and TRBJ2-5 proteins fill in what lies around the CDR3, so the full variable domain reads NAGVMQNPRHLVRRRGQEARLRCSPMKGHSHVYWYRQLPEEGLKFMVYLQKENIIDESGMPKERFSAEFPKEGPSILRIQQVVRGDSAAYFCASSLRLQETQYFGPGTRLLVL.